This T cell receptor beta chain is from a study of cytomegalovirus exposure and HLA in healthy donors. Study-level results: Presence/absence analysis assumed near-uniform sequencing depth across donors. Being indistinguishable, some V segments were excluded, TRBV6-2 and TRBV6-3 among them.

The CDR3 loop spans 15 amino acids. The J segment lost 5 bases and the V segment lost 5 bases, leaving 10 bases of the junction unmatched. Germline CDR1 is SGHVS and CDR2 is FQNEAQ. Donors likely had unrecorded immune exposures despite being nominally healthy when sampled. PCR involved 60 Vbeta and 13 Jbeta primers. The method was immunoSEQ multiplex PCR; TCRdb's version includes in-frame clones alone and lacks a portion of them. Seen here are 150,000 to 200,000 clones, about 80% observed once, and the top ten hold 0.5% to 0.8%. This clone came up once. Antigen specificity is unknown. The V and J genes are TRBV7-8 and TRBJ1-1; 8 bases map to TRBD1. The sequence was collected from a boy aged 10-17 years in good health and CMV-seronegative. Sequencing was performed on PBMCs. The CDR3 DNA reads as TGTGCCAGCAGCCTCCCCCGACAGGGGCCAACTGAAGCTTTCTTT. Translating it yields CASSLPRQGPTEAFF.